Included here is one T cell receptor (beta chain) sequence, with context. Its target is not known. The source of the sample is a study of T cells after yellow fever vaccination. In the study overall: Each low-cell-number fraction was prepared by means of SMART-Seq v4 Ultra Low Input. Study observations and caveats: A small proportion of clonotypes was detected in both the CD4 and CD8 compartments.

MiXCR was run by TCRdb on the 5' RACE reads, yielding one entry per CDR3 protein. The sample yields 400,000 to 450,000 distinct CDR3 sequences, approximately 18% seen once. The V end was cut by 6 bases, the J end by 2 bases, with 12 bases between. Germline CDR1 reads DFQATT; CDR2 reads SNEGSKA (reference sequence). The CDR3 extends over 13 amino acids. The V call is TRBV20-1, the J call TRBJ2-3; no firm D call. The TCR sequence derives from a man younger than 35 who received the YFV17D yellow fever vaccine. The material was PBMCs, obtained before the yellow fever booster vaccination. The CDR3 reads CSAHIGLTDTQYF. The CDR3 DNA sequence: TGCAGTGCCCATATAGGTCTCACAGATACGCAGTATTTT.